This T cell receptor (beta chain) emerged from a study of cytotoxic CD8 clonotypes in ibrutinib-treated CLL. Study information: 11 relapsed/refractory, 15 treatment-naive; some 17 IGHV unmutated. Samples showed on average roughly 250,000 productive templates and around 94,000 productive rearrangements. Study-level points and caveats: Baseline clonality, higher than in age-matched healthy donors, tracked circulating CD8+ T-cell counts. Upon ibrutinib response clonality rose, and upon progression it fell back toward baseline.

The method was immunoSEQ multiplex PCR; TCRdb's version includes in-frame clones alone and lacks a portion of them. The sample yields over 250,000 clones, approximately 76% seen once. About this clone itself: Its antigen is currently unknown.

V was trimmed by 1 base and J by 1 base, leaving 7 bases between them. Germline CDR1 and CDR2: SGHTA and FQGNSA. The length of the CDR3 is 15 residues. The J gene is TRBJ2-2, the V gene TRBV7-2, with D perhaps assigned TRBD1 or TRBD2 (5 bases each). The TCR originated in a human donor with chronic lymphocytic leukemia. The source was PBMCs, collected at disease progression, from a patient treated with ibrutinib. CDR3: CASSLVGGNTGELFF. The CDR3 nucleotides read TGTGCCAGCAGCTTAGTTGGGGGGAACACCGGGGAGCTGTTTTTT.